This T cell receptor beta chain stems from a study of T-cell reconstitution after alpha-beta-depleted transplantation in children (dated by TCRdb to about 2016). In the study overall: Using TCR repertoire profiling, the study followed T-cell immune reconstitution in a quantitative way in children after TCRalphabeta/CD19-depleted allogeneic hematopoietic cell transplantation. Here is what the overall study found, with its caveats: Hyperexpanded clone frequencies declined over subsequent months; after one year, T-cell counts and TCRbeta diversity were mostly attributed to newly produced T cells. In some patients, the high TCRbeta diversity seen at day 60 was put down to recipient T cells and intrathymic progenitors that had survived conditioning. Apparently early alphabetaT-cell count recovery about two months after transplant reportedly relied on only several hundred rapidly expanded clones derived from non-depleted graft cells.

This clonotype was detected many times. Its antigen remains undetermined. Base-call qualities are not available, and no considerably larger clone is one nucleotide away. The time point label on this specimen signifies: day 60 (about 2 months) after transplantation. In light of the paper, this sample's treatment or condition label describes: allogeneic hematopoietic cell transplantation with graft depleted of TCRalphabeta T cells and CD19 B cells. TCRalphabeta/CD19-depleted allogeneic hematopoietic cell grafts were given to the transplant recipients, all of whom were children. The library was produced with PCR. The sequencer was an Illumina HiSeq 2500. To normalize quantification of the TCRbeta repertoire, the TCR libraries were built with molecular barcoding that relied on unique molecular identifiers. TCRdb reprocessing: public reads trimmed at Q25 with fastp, clones called with MiXCR, in-frame beta chains kept. Each record represents a unique CDR3 protein, reported with the most common genes and DNA among its rows. Present in this sample are roughly 45,000 distinct CDR3 sequences, approximately 9.2% of which were seen just once. The ten biggest clones cover 25% to 30% of the sample.

Measured from the cysteine to the phenylalanine, the CDR3 is 13 residues long. Left in the record is the CDR3 DNA by itself, 39 bases read in frame from the first base. CDR1 and CDR2 are drawn from the germline V gene (reference sequence): DFQATT, SNEGSKA. V and J are truncated by 4 bases and 10 bases respectively, leaving an intervening sequence of 18 bases. The sample consisted of PBMCs, mostly from graft donor cells, taken 60 days after TCRalphabeta/CD19-depleted stem cell transplant. This receptor was obtained from a male patient under 10 years old who had a stem cell transplant for chronic granulomatous disease, so the T cells may come from the graft donor. The rearrangement combines TRBV20-1 with TRBJ2-3, and perhaps TRBD2 as D gene, on 6 matching bases. The DNA reads TGCAGTGCTACCCAGGGCGGGGCGATCGCGCAGTATTTT. Its protein is CSATQGGAIAQYF.